Listed here are 6 T cell receptor beta chains from one sample, sequenced in a study of blood T cells in healthy people across ages. Using a J-beta primer mix together with a sample-barcoded 5' primer, a second PCR was run for roughly 6 to 12 cycles. TCRdb reprocessed the 5' RACE reads via MiXCR and lists one record per CDR3 protein. The sample consists of about 1 million distinct CDR3 sequences, 35% to 50% of them appearing once. The specimen was blood. These receptors were obtained from a woman in her fifties or sixties in good health.

This rearrangement joins TRBV20-1 to TRBJ2-1; TRBD1 matches 8 bases. V lost 0 bases to trimming and J lost 6 bases; unmatched junction nucleotides: 4. The CDR3 has 14 amino acids. Germline CDR1 is DFQATT and CDR2 is SNEGSKA (reference sequence). The CDR3 here is CSARETTGGNEQFF. CDR3 bases: TGCAGTGCTAGAGAGACAACAGGGGGCAATGAGCAGTTCTTC.

This clonotype was seen only a few times. V usage is TRBV28 and J usage is TRBJ1-5; D remains unclear. The V end lost 8 bases, the J end lost 0 bases, and 11 bases lay between the germline ends. Germline loops: CDR1 MDHEN, CDR2 SYDVKM. This CDR3 spans 14 amino acids. CDR3 sequence reads: CASDDPDSNQPQHF. The CDR3 nucleotides are TGTGCCAGCGACGACCCAGATAGCAATCAGCCCCAGCATTTT.

The rearrangement joins TRBV29-1 to TRBJ2-3; 12 nucleotides agree with TRBD2. The CDR3 has 15 amino acids. The germline gives CDR1 SQVTM, CDR2 ANQGSEA. V was clipped by 5 bases and J by 9 bases; unmatched bases: 12. In DNA form, the CDR3 reads TGCAGCGTTATCAGGACTAGCGGGAATATTAGAACGCAGTATTTT. Translated: CSVIRTSGNIRTQYF.

J is TRBJ2-7 and V is TRBV21-1. TRBV21-1 is noted as a pseudogene. The CDR3 length is 14 residues. CDR3 region: CASSNRRNSYEQYF. The CDR3, as DNA: TGTGCCAGCAGCAATCGCAGGAACTCCTACGAGCAGTACTTC.

This chain links TRBV20-1 with TRBJ1-5, with D possibly being TRBD1 (5 bases). The CDR3 covers 12 residues. Looked up from germline, CDR1 is DFQATT and CDR2 is SNEGSKA (reference sequence). The V gene lost 6 bases and the J gene lost 5 bases, with 11 bases spanning the gap. The CDR3 DNA reads TGCAGTGCAAGGGACGGATATCAGCCCCAGCATTTT. Translating gives CSARDGYQPQHF.

The chain carries TRBV7-3 and TRBJ2-3, with 7 bases lining up with TRBD1. The V gene end was trimmed by 5 bases and the J gene end by 0 bases; junction bases not matched to a gene: 5. This CDR3 region has 15 residues. In germline, CDR1 is SGHTA, CDR2 FQGTGA. This chain's CDR3 is CASSPTGVSTDTQYF. The CDR3 DNA reads as TGTGCCAGCAGCCCTACAGGGGTTAGCACAGATACGCAGTATTTT.